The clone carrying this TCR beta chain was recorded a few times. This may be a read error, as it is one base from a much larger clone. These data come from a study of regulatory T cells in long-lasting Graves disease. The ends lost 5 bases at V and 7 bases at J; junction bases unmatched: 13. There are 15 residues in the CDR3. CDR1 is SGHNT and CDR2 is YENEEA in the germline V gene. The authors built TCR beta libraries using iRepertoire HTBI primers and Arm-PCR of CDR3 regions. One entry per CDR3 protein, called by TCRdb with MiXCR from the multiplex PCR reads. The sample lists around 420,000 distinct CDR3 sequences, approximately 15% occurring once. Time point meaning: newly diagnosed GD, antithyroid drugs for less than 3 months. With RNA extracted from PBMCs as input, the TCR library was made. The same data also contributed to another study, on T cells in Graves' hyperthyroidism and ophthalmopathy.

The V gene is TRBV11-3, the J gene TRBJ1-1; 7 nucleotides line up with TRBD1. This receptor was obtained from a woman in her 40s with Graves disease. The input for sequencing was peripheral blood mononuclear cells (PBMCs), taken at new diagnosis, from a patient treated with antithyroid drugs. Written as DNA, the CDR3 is TGTGCCAGCAGCGTAGGAGCCGGGACAGCGTTTGAAGCTTTCTTT. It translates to CASSVGAGTAFEAFF.